The clone carrying this TCR beta chain was counted a single time. This entry belongs to a study of blood T cell repertoires in COVID-19. For the study at large: Collection of acute and convalescent COVID-19 samples took place in the United States, Italy and Spain. PBMCs, B-cell-depleted T cells, or T cells provided the cDNA or gDNA that made up the material.

Trimming cost V 4 bases and J 3 bases, with 18 bases left between them. This CDR3 region has 16 residues. Germline V gene sequence: CDR1 SGHNT, CDR2 YENEEA. Per the study methods: Amplification with reference gene primers provided the estimates of nucleated cell counts. The protocol was immunoSEQ multiplex PCR, while the TCRdb copy is restricted to in-frame clones and leaves out a portion. The D gene and trimming were derived from the DNA, and the V and J assignments and clone size from that table. The sample comprises about 220,000 clones, around four fifths of which are singletons, and more than 4.5% rests with the top ten.

Sequenced material: peripheral blood. This sequence originates from a woman aged 55-70 years who had recovered from COVID-19. The rearrangement uses TRBV11-3 and TRBJ1-2; possible D gene TRBD1, 6 bases. This CDR3 is CASSSSDRGLDYGYTF. DNA for the CDR3: TGTGCCAGCAGCTCCTCGGACAGAGGATTGGACTATGGCTACACCTTC.